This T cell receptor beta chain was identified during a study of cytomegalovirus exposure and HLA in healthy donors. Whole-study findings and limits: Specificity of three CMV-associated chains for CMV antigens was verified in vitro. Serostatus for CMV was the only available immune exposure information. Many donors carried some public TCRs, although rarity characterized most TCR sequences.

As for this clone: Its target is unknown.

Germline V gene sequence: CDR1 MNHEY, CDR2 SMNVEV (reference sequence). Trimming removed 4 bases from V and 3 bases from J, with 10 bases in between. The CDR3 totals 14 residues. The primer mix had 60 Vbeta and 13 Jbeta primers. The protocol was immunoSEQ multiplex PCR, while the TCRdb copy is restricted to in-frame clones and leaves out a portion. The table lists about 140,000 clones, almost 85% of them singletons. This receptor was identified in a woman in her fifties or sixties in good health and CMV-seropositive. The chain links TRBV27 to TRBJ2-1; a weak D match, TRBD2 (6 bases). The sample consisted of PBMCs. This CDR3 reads CASSYGGNYNEQFF. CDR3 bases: TGTGCCAGCAGTTACGGGGGAAACTACAATGAGCAGTTCTTC.